The entry below gives a single T cell receptor beta chain sequence along with its context. Its binding antigen is unknown. Per-nucleotide qualities are absent, and no much larger clonotype sits a single base away. TCRbeta CDR3 regions were amplified from genomic DNA by means of the immunoSEQ Assay, a bias-controlled multiplex PCR. The source study handled its data this way. Within the assay, amplification of reference gene primers was used to estimate how many nucleated cells each sample contained. To quantify the absolute abundance of each unique TCRbeta CDR3 rearrangement, sequence reads were collapsed and filtered. For each sample, productive Simpson clonality was calculated as the square root of Simpson's diversity index over productive rearrangements. TCRdb re-hosts the immuneACCESS table, in-frame sequences only. Its copies lack some clones; in the studies checked, an unresolved V gene accounts for under half of them, and the cause for the rest is not known. V, J and clone size derive from that table, while D and trimming were established from the DNA sequence. Counted in this sample were around 68,000 clones; about 90% of them appeared once. The ten largest clones represent 16% of the sample.

The data originate from a study of blood T cell repertoires in COVID-19 (dated by TCRdb to the early 2020s). In the study overall: Collaborator samples came from the United States, Italy and Spain and covered acute and convalescent phases of COVID-19. Where available, HLA class I and class II types were obtained from metadata supplied by the sample provider rather than from assay-based typing. The sample metadata nearly always contained a de-identified subject ID, COVID-19 status, age in years and sex. Samples were obtained from the ongoing ImmuneRACE study (first 160 participants) and from some 1,300 subjects provided by 6 global collaborators. The material from the prospective study consisted of cDNA or gDNA derived from T cells, B-cell-depleted T cells, or PBMCs. The dataset comprised deeply sampled blood TCRbeta repertoires from subjects exposed to, actively infected with, or recovered from COVID-19. A freely available public database, intended as a resource for researchers studying the immune response to SARS-CoV-2, is where the repertoires were released.

At one collaborating source in Seattle, patients were enrolled during active infection and were followed longitudinally through the course of disease. The collaborating institutions used their own protocols to collect whole blood in K2EDTA tubes. For TCRbeta analysis, collaborator samples were shipped as frozen whole blood, as isolated PBMCs, or as DNA extracted from either sample type. The CDR1 and CDR2 encoded by the germline V gene are LGHNT and FRNRAP. Inclusive of the bounding cysteine and phenylalanine, the CDR3 is 15 residues long. CDR3 DNA only is kept here, 45 bases in frame from base 1. For this chain, trimming is 5 bases at the V end and 5 bases at the J end, and the number of junction bases without a gene match is 8. What the study reported, not specific to this receptor: The quantity of clinical and demographic metadata differed by source and by participant and was supplied without curation.

The source material was peripheral blood. The receptor was derived from a middle-aged man with COVID-19, enrolled during active disease. This receptor chain uses TRBV12-5 and TRBJ2-1; TRBD1 aligns with 8 central bases. In nucleotides, the sequence is TGTGCTAGTGGTCCCCACGGACAGGGACACAATGAGCAGTTCTTC. The translation is CASGPHGQGHNEQFF.